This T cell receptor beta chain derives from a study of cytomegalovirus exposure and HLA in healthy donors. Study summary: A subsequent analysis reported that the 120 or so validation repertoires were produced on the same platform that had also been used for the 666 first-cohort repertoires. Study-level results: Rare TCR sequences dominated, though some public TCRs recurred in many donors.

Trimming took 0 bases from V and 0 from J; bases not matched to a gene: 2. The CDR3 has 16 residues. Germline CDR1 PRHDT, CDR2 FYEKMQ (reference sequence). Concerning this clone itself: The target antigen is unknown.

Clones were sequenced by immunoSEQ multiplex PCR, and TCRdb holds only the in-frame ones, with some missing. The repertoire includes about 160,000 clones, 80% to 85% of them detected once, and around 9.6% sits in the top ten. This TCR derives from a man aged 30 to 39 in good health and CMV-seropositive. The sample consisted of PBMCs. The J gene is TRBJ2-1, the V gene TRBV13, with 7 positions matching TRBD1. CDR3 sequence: CASSLGTGSSYNEQFF. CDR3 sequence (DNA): TGTGCCAGCAGCTTAGGGACAGGGTCCTCCTACAATGAGCAGTTCTTC. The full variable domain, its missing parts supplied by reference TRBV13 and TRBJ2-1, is AAGVIQSPRHLIKEKRETATLKCYPIPRHDTVYWYQQGPGQDPQFLISFYEKMQSDKGSIPDRFSAQQFSDYHSELNMSSLELGDSALYFCASSLGTGSSYNEQFFGPGTRLTVL.